The clone carrying this TCR beta chain has just a few counts. Its antigen is unknown. The germline V and J ends were trimmed by 0 bases and 0 bases, with 7 bases remaining between them. CDR1 is SGDLS and CDR2 is YYNGEE in the germline V gene. This CDR3 spans 14 amino acids. Through a sample-barcoded 5' primer and a J-beta primer mix, a second PCR was run for about 7 to 12 cycles. TCRdb processed the 5' RACE reads anew with MiXCR; each CDR3 protein has one entry. The table has 660,000 or so distinct CDR3 sequences, 45% to 65% seen once. These data come from a study of blood T cells in healthy people across ages. Notes on the study in general: Per million T cells, TCR beta diversity dropped roughly linearly as age increased. Long-lived donors exceeded aged donors in naive CD4+ cells and diversity.

Sequencing used blood. This chain uses TRBV9 with TRBJ2-7, with D hard to call. The receptor was derived from a man in his fifties or sixties in good health. The CDR3 loop is CASSVADDSYEQYF. The DNA of the CDR3 is TGTGCCAGCAGCGTAGCGGACGACTCCTACGAGCAGTACTTC.